Shown below are 5 T cell receptor beta chains from a single sample sequenced in a study of patients and donors after allogeneic stem cell transplantation. TCRdb reanalysed the RT-PCR reads using MiXCR and keeps one entry per CDR3 protein. The sample lists about a million distinct CDR3 sequences; more than 15% were seen once. The material sequenced was blood, either unsorted or a sorted T cell fraction (not recorded which). The receptors shown here come from a human donor who was either an allogeneic HSCT recipient or a stem cell or donor lymphocyte infusion donor (not recorded which). It is not recorded whose cells these are; they may come from a transplant donor.

This clonotype has just a few counts. The rearrangement uses TRBV13 and TRBJ2-3, with 10 nucleotides matching TRBD2. V shed 8 bases and J 4 bases; nucleotides not matched to a gene: 9. The germline CDR1 and CDR2 sequences are PRHDT and FYEKMQ (reference sequence). This CDR3 has 15 amino acids. The CDR3 protein is CASPGTSVRADTQYF. As DNA, the CDR3 is TGTGCCAGCCCCGGGACTAGCGTCAGGGCAGATACGCAGTATTTT.

The chain joins TRBV5-4 to TRBJ2-5, with D possibly TRBD1 on 6 matching bases. Germline-derived CDR1 and CDR2 are SGHNT and YYREEE (reference sequence). The ends were cut back, 4 bases at V and 4 bases at J, with 14 bases in the middle. There are 14 residues in the CDR3. The CDR3 region is CASSRKGTLETQYF. The CDR3 bases are TGTGCCAGCAGCCGCAAAGGGACACTAGAGACCCAGTACTTC.

This chain connects TRBV7-2 to TRBJ2-7; 8 bases line up with TRBD2. CDR1 SGHTA and CDR2 FQGNSA come from the germline V gene. The CDR3 runs 16 residues. J was trimmed by 1 base and V by 2 bases; bases with no gene match: 7. The CDR3 region is CASSLPHGLASYEQYF. The CDR3, as DNA: TGTGCCAGCAGCTTACCTCATGGACTAGCTTCCTACGAGCAGTACTTC.

The chain couples TRBV18 to TRBJ2-1; 7 bases match TRBD1. The V segment lost 3 bases and the J segment 10 bases; nucleotides outside the gene matches: 12. The CDR3 contains 15 residues. Germline CDR1 and CDR2: KGHSH and LQKENI. The chain's CDR3 is CASSPPGQSVLEQFF. DNA of the CDR3: TGTGCCAGCTCACCCCCGGGACAGAGCGTCCTAGAGCAGTTCTTC.

Ten or more counts support this clonotype. V gene TRBV7-8 combines with J gene TRBJ1-1; the D is unclear. This CDR3 is 11 amino acids long. Germline V gives CDR1 SGHVS, CDR2 FQNEAQ. The V and J ends lost 5 bases and 6 bases respectively, with 7 bases between them. The CDR3 sequence is CASSTGSEAFF. The DNA for the CDR3 is TGTGCCAGCAGCACGGGATCTGAAGCTTTCTTT.